Each of the 11 T cell receptor beta chains below was sequenced from the same sample in a study of response to subunit inactivated influenza vaccine (dated by TCRdb to the late 2010s). In the paper's terms, the time point label means: 45 days after influenza vaccine administration. Library construction relied on RT-PCR. The sequencing machine was an Illumina HiSeq 2500. Clones were called with MiXCR by TCRdb after fastp trimmed the public reads at Q25, and only in-frame beta chains were retained. Rows are combined by CDR3 protein, so each entry shows the most common genes and DNA. Within this sample are 500,000 to 600,000 distinct CDR3 sequences, with 13% of them counted one time only. The ten largest clones add up to around 13% of the sample. Material: PBMCs from blood, obtained roughly 46 days after vaccination. Source of these receptors: a man over 45 who received an inactivated influenza vaccine. Donor details come from another sample of the same person, matched by shared clones.

The V call is TRBV12-3 or TRBV12-4, the J call TRBJ1-3; weak D call: TRBD1 (5 bases). The ends were cut back, 2 bases at V and 0 bases at J, with 11 bases in the middle. CDR3 length: 16 amino acids. The CDR3 sequence: CASSLFGARSGNTIYF. CDR3 sequence (DNA): TGTGCCAGCAGTTTATTCGGGGCGCGCTCTGGAAACACCATATATTTT.

This clonotype has a count of ten or more. This chain connects TRBV4-2 to TRBJ2-2, with a possible D match to TRBD2 (5 bases). CDR1 and CDR2 from the germline V gene are LGHNA and YNFKEQ. The length of the CDR3 is 19 residues. V was shortened by 5 bases and J by 6 bases, with 28 bases between the two germline ends. Here the CDR3 DNA reads TGTGCCAGCAGCTTGATCTTGGCGAGAGGAAGGAGGTCCGCCGGGGAGCTGTTTTTT. This encodes CASSLILARGRRSAGELFF.

The chain is built from TRBV24-1 and TRBJ2-1, with a tentative D call TRBD1 (6 bases). V lost 0 bases to trimming and J lost 5 bases, with 7 bases between them. The CDR3 has 14 residues. Germline V lookup: CDR1 KGHDR, CDR2 SFDVKD. CDR3 bases: TGTGCCACCAGTGATTTGCAGGGGCACAATGAGCAGTTCTTC. It encodes CATSDLQGHNEQFF.

This clonotype was counted many times. V and J are TRBV12-3 or TRBV12-4 and TRBJ1-4, with a weak D call TRBD1 (6 bases). CDR3 size: 14 residues. V gave up 6 bases and J gave up 7 bases, with 15 bases separating them. The CDR3 region has the DNA TGTGCCAGCAGCCCCCAGGGAGGGGGTGAAAAACTGTTTTTT. Protein product: CASSPQGGGEKLFF.

This clonotype was counted many times. The rearrangement uses TRBV7-2 and TRBJ2-7; either TRBD1 or TRBD2 may supply D (5 bases each). Germline V gene sequence: CDR1 SGHTA, CDR2 FQGNSA. Trimming pared 5 bases from V and 3 bases from J, leaving 17 bases between. CDR3 length: 15 amino acids. The CDR3 loop reads CASSLHSGADYEQYF. The CDR3 bases are TGTGCCAGCAGCCTCCACTCCGGGGCGGACTACGAGCAGTACTTC.

This clonotype has only a few counts. This chain uses TRBV11-2 with TRBJ2-5; 9 bases match TRBD2. J was trimmed by 0 bases and V by 5 bases; bases with no gene match: 7. This CDR3 is 16 amino acids long. The germline V gene has CDR1 SGHAT and CDR2 FQNNGV. In DNA, the CDR3 is TGTGCCAGCAGCCCCAGACTAGCGGTGAACCAAGAGACCCAGTACTTC. This sequence encodes CASSPRLAVNQETQYF. Supplemented by reference TRBV11-2 and TRBJ2-5, the full variable domain reads EAGVAQSPRYKIIEKRQSVAFWCNPISGHATLYWYQQILGQGPKLLIQFQNNGVVDDSQLPKDRFSAERLKGVDSTLKIQPAKLEDSAVYLCASSPRLAVNQETQYFGPGTRLLVL.

This clonotype was counted many times. The chain is built from TRBV7-9 and TRBJ2-3, with a tentative D call TRBD2 (6 bases). V lost 8 bases, J lost 0 bases, and 12 bases lay in between. Per the germline V gene, CDR1 is SEHNR and CDR2 is FQNEAQ (reference sequence). The CDR3 spans 14 residues. CDR3 nucleotides: TGTGCCAGCGGGGCGGGGCCTAGCACAGATACGCAGTATTTT. This codes for CASGAGPSTDTQYF. The complete variable domain, with remaining parts taken from reference TRBV7-9 and TRBJ2-3, reads DTGVSQNPRHKITKRGQNVTFRCDPISEHNRLYWYRQTLGQGPEFLTYFQNEAQLEKSRLLSDRFSAERPKGSFSTLEIQRTEQGDSAMYLCASGAGPSTDTQYFGPGTRLTVL.

The sample holds a few counts of this clonotype. The chain uses TRBV7-2 and TRBJ1-6, with D unresolved. CDR1 SGHTA and CDR2 FQGNSA come from the germline V gene. The length of the CDR3 is 18 residues. With 0 bases removed from V and 0 bases from J, the gap between germline ends came to 12 bases. The CDR3 sequence: CASSLAGGSSSYNSPLHF. The CDR3, as DNA: TGTGCCAGCAGCTTAGCGGGAGGCTCAAGCTCCTATAATTCACCCCTCCACTTT.

This clonotype was seen a few times. CDR3 protein: CSARDTLAGDEQYF. CDR3 in DNA: TGCAGTGCTAGAGATACACTAGCGGGAGACGAGCAGTACTTC. The J gene is TRBJ2-7, the V gene TRBV20-1; the match to TRBD2 covers 11 bases. Germline CDR1 is DFQATT and CDR2 is SNEGSKA (reference sequence). Germline trimming cut 0 bases from V and 5 bases from J; bases unmatched to any gene: 3. The CDR3 has 14 residues.

This clonotype was picked up many times. The rearrangement joins TRBV20-1 to TRBJ2-3; D unresolved. Trimming took 5 bases from V and 6 from J, leaving 6 bases between them. This CDR3 contains 10 residues. The germline CDR1 and CDR2 sequences are DFQATT and SNEGSKA (reference sequence). CDR3 loop: CSAGDDTQYF. Written as DNA, the CDR3 is TGCAGTGCTGGCGACGATACGCAGTATTTT.

The chain links TRBV4-1 to TRBJ1-2; 7 bases map to TRBD1. The CDR3 has 14 residues. Germline loops: CDR1 MGHRA, CDR2 YSYEKL. Trimming took 4 bases from V and 6 from J; bases not matched to a gene: 8. CDR3: CASSREQGRDGYTF. The CDR3 DNA is TGCGCCAGCAGCCGAGAACAGGGGAGGGATGGCTACACCTTC.